The 16 T cell receptor beta chains given below trace back to one sample, sequenced in a study of blood T cell repertoires in COVID-19. Sequencing used immunoSEQ multiplex PCR; TCRdb keeps in-frame clones, though not all of them. Of approximately 240,000 clones in the sample, under 90% are singletons; the top ten hold about 5.1%. Sequenced: peripheral blood. These TCRs come from a woman in her fifties or sixties who had recovered from COVID-19.

The V call is TRBV30, the J call TRBJ1-4; D is uncertain. Trimming removed 3 bases from V and 0 bases from J, with 2 bases in between. This CDR3 has 12 residues. From germline, CDR1 is GTSNPN and CDR2 SVGIG (reference sequence). CDR3 sequence: CAWSSTNEKLFF. In DNA form, the CDR3 reads TGTGCCTGGAGCTCAACTAATGAAAAACTGTTTTTT.

The CDR3 bases are TGTGCCGGGTCGACAGCCGCCTACGAGCAGTACTTC. It specifies CAGSTAAYEQYF. J is TRBJ2-7 and V is TRBV2, with D perhaps matching TRBD1 (5 bases). The V gene's germline CDR1 is SNHLY and CDR2 FYNNEI. V was pared by 11 bases and J by 2 bases, with 13 bases between. The CDR3 spans 12 residues.

This clone appeared a few times. The rearrangement links TRBV18 to TRBJ1-2; 8 nucleotides agree with TRBD1. The germline V gene encodes CDR1 KGHSH and CDR2 LQKENI. V was pared by 3 bases and J by 3 bases, with 6 bases of the junction left unmatched. This CDR3 has 15 residues. CDR3 region: CASSPRTGMDYGYTF. The CDR3 DNA reads TGTGCCAGCTCACCGCGGACAGGGATGGACTATGGCTACACCTTC.

The V and J genes are TRBV5-1 and TRBJ1-4; the D is unclear. The V end lost 4 bases, the J end lost 7 bases, and 17 bases lay between the germline ends. The CDR3 consists of 15 residues. In germline, CDR1 is SGHRS, CDR2 YFSETQ. Here the CDR3 DNA reads TGCGCCAGCAGCCGAAATCAACTAGACGCTGAAAAACTGTTTTTT. Protein: CASSRNQLDAEKLFF.

This chain links TRBV6-6 with TRBJ1-5; D gene uncertain. This CDR3 has 16 residues. Deletions cut 5 bases from V and 1 base from J, with 15 bases between. In germline, CDR1 is MNHNY, CDR2 SVGAGI (reference sequence). The CDR3 reads CASSRGRVGSNQPQHF. The CDR3 bases are TGTGCCAGCAGTCGAGGGAGGGTGGGGAGCAATCAGCCCCAGCATTTT.

The V call is TRBV5-4, the J call TRBJ1-6, with D perhaps matching TRBD1 (5 bases). Germline CDR1 SGHNT, CDR2 YYREEE (reference sequence). Trimming took 4 bases from V and 4 from J, leaving 9 bases between them. There are 14 residues in the CDR3. CDR3 nucleotide sequence: TGTGCCAGCAGCCTGCGACAGTATAATTCACCCCTCCACTTT. It translates to CASSLRQYNSPLHF.

This clone was counted once. This sequence joins TRBV9 and TRBJ1-3; 7 bases agree with TRBD1. In germline, CDR1 is SGDLS, CDR2 YYNGEE. The CDR3 totals 15 residues. V lost 3 bases to trimming and J lost 8 bases; unmatched junction nucleotides: 11. CDR3 coding DNA: TGTGCCAGCAGCGCCTCCGACAGGGTGGAAGACACCATATATTTT. Translation gives CASSASDRVEDTIYF.

The chain employs TRBV11-2 and TRBJ2-1; 7 bases map to TRBD1. Germline CDR1 and CDR2: SGHAT and FQNNGV. This CDR3 has 14 residues. V lost 1 base and J lost 7; bases outside the gene matches: 4. Here the CDR3 DNA reads TGTGCCAGCAGCTTAGGACAGGGTCATAATGAGCAGTTCTTC. Translated, it gives CASSLGQGHNEQFF.

This chain links TRBV18 with TRBJ1-5, with a possible D match to TRBD1 (5 bases). Germline V gene lookup returns CDR1 KGHSH and CDR2 LQKENI. V was trimmed by 4 bases and J by 1 base, leaving 11 bases between them. CDR3 size: 15 residues. CDR3 sequence: CASSQEGLSNQPQHF. The CDR3 DNA sequence: TGTGCCAGCTCACAGGAGGGGCTGAGCAATCAGCCCCAGCATTTT.

This rearrangement joins TRBV2 to TRBJ1-2; 8 bases agree with TRBD1. Germline V gene sequence: CDR1 SNHLY, CDR2 FYNNEI. The CDR3 loop spans 16 amino acids. V shed 6 bases, J shed 4 bases, and the junction held 13 bases outside the gene matches. The CDR3, as DNA: TGTGCCAGCAGCCAGAAGGACAGGGTGGTGCTCTATGGCTACACCTTC. Translated, it gives CASSQKDRVVLYGYTF.

The J gene is TRBJ2-7, the V gene TRBV29-1; the match to TRBD2 covers 7 bases. Germline loops: CDR1 SQVTM, CDR2 ANQGSEA. This CDR3 comprises 11 residues. J gave up 5 bases and V 6 bases, and 4 bases lay outside the gene matches. The CDR3 DNA sequence: TGCAGCGTAGGCGGGGGAGACGAGCAGTACTTC. Protein sequence: CSVGGGDEQYF.

J is TRBJ2-3 and V is TRBV7-2, with 9 bases aligning to TRBD1. Germline trimming cut 5 bases from V and 4 bases from J; bases unmatched to any gene: 13. Germline lookup yields CDR1 SGHTA and CDR2 FQGNSA. The CDR3 runs 17 residues. CDR3 protein: CASSPRAGTGWPDTQYF. The CDR3 bases are TGTGCCAGCAGCCCCCGGGCCGGGACAGGGTGGCCAGATACGCAGTATTTT.

The chain has TRBV29-1 and TRBJ2-7; 7 bases are shared with TRBD1. CDR3 length equals 12 residues. Germline V gene data show CDR1 as SQVTM and CDR2 as ANQGSEA. Trimming cost V 4 bases and J 5 bases; bases outside gene matches: 5. This chain's CDR3 is CSVGQGTDEQYF. The DNA for the CDR3 is TGCAGCGTTGGACAGGGCACGGACGAGCAGTACTTC.

V usage is TRBV4-1 and J usage is TRBJ1-5; D not resolved. CDR1 and CDR2 from the germline V gene are MGHRA and YSYEKL. The CDR3 covers 12 residues. Trimming removed 3 bases from V and 4 bases from J, with 4 bases in between. The CDR3 region is CASSHGNQPQHF. CDR3 in DNA: TGCGCCAGCAGCCACGGTAATCAGCCCCAGCATTTT.

This rearrangement joins TRBV7-9 to TRBJ2-1; D gene uncertain. The CDR3 has 11 amino acids. The V gene's germline CDR1 is SEHNR and CDR2 FQNEAQ (reference sequence). Trimming removed 4 bases at V and 10 bases at J, with 8 bases between. The CDR3 DNA reads TGTGCCAGCAGCTCCCTAGGCGAGCAGTTCTTC. Residues: CASSSLGEQFF.

This sequence joins TRBV5-1 and TRBJ1-1; D may be TRBD1 (6 bases). V was shortened by 0 bases and J by 2 bases, with 17 bases between the two germline ends. The germline V gene has CDR1 SGHRS and CDR2 YFSETQ. The CDR3 extends over 17 amino acids. The CDR3 nucleotides are TGCGCCAGCAGCTTGGAGGCATTAGGACAGAGCAACACTGAAGCTTTCTTT. Its protein is CASSLEALGQSNTEAFF.